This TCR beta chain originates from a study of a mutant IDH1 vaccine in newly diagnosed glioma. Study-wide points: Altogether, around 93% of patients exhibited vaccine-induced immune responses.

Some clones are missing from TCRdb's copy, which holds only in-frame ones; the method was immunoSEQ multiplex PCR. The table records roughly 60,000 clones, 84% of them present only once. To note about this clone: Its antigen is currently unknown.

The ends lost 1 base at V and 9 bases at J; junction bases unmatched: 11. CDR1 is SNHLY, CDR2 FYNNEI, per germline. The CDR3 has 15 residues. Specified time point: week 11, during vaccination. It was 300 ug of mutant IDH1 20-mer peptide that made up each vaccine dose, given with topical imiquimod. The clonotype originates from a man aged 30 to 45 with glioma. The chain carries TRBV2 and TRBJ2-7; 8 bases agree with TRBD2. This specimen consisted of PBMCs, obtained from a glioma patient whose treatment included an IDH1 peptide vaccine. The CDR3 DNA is TGTGCCAGCAGTGAAGGGGCCCCCCCCAGCGGGGGGCAGTACTTC. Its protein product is CASSEGAPPSGGQYF.